The T cell receptor beta chain under discussion was sequenced for a study of cytomegalovirus exposure and HLA in healthy donors. General study results and limits: Common viral pathogens seemed, in a later analysis, to connect with several of the most significant clusters.

PCR used 60 Vbeta primers and 13 Jbeta primers. Assay: immunoSEQ multiplex PCR; the TCRdb copy retains only in-frame clones and omits some. The sample records 150,000 to 200,000 clones, approximately 85% being singletons. This CDR3 is built from 17 residues. Germline V lookup: CDR1 LNHNV, CDR2 YYDKDF (reference sequence). V was clipped by 5 bases and J by 2 bases, with 20 bases between them. With respect to this clone: The target antigen is unknown.

This receptor was obtained from a young man in good health and CMV-seropositive. The rearrangement links TRBV15 to TRBJ2-3; TRBD2 might be the D (6 bases). Sequenced sample: PBMCs. The CDR3 protein is CATSPHLAAGPTDTQYF. The CDR3 nucleotides are TGTGCCACCAGCCCCCACCTCGCTGCGGGGCCCACAGATACGCAGTATTTT. Full variable domain (remainder filled in from reference TRBV15 and TRBJ2-3): DAMVIQNPRYQVTQFGKPVTLSCSQTLNHNVMYWYQQKSSQAPKLLFHYYDKDFNNEADTPDNFQSRRPNTSFCFLDIRSPGLGDTAMYLCATSPHLAAGPTDTQYFGPGTRLTVL.